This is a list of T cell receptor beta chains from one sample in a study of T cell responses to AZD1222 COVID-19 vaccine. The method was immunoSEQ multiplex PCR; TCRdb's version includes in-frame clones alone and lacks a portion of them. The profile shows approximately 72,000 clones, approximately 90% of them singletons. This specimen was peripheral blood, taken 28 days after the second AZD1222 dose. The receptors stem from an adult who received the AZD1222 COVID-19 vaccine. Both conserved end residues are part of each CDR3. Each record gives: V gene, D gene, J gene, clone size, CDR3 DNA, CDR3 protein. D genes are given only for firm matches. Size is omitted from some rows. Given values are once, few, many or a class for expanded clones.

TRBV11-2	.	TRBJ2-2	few	TGTGCCAGCAGCTTAGTATGGGGGAGCACCGGGGAGCTGTTTTTT	CASSLVWGSTGELFF
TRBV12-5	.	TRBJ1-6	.	TGTGCTAGTGGGGCAGTCTATAATTCACCCCTCCACTTT	CASGAVYNSPLHF
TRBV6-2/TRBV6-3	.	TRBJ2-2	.	TGTGCCAGCACCCCCGGGGACACCAACACCGGGGAGCTGTTTTTT	CASTPGDTNTGELFF
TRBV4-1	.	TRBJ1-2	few	TGCGCCAGCAGCCAAGCTAGCAGGGAGCTGGGGGGCTACACCTTC	CASSQASRELGGYTF
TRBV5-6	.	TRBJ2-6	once	TGTGCCAGCAGTCAGGCGCAGAGCTCTGGGGCCAACGTCCTGACTTTC	CASSQAQSSGANVLTF
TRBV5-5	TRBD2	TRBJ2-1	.	TGTGCCAGCAGCTTAACTAGCGACAATGAGCAGTTCTTC	CASSLTSDNEQFF
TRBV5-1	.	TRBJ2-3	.	TGCGCCAGCAGCTTGTTCTACAGGGGCACAGATACGCAGTATTTT	CASSLFYRGTDTQYF
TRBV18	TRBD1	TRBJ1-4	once	TGTGCCAGCTCCGCCGGGACAGGGAGCGAAAAACTGTTTTTT	CASSAGTGSEKLFF
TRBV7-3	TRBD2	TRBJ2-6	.	TGTGCCAGCAGCCCTAGCGGGAGCCGTTGGGGGGCCAACGTCCTGACTTTC	CASSPSGSRWGANVLTF
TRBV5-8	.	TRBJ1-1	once	TGTGCCAGCAGCTTAACGGGGTACACTGAAGCTTTCTTT	CASSLTGYTEAFF
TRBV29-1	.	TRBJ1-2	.	TGCAGCGTTGTGTTTTATGAGGGAAAGGGCTACACCTTC	CSVVFYEGKGYTF
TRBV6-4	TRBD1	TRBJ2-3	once	TGTGCCAGCAGTCAACAGGGGGTAGCCACAGATACGCAGTATTTT	CASSQQGVATDTQYF
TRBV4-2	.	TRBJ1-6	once	TGTGCCAGCAGCCAAGATTCGGGGAATTCACCCCTCCACTTT	CASSQDSGNSPLHF
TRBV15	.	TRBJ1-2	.	TGTGCCACCAGCAGACCCCCTAACTATGGCTACACCTTC	CATSRPPNYGYTF
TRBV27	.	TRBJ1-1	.	TGTGCCAGCAGTCTCCGCGGATGGTACACTGAAGCTTTCTTT	CASSLRGWYTEAFF
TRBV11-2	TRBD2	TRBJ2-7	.	TGTGCCAGCAGCTCCAGTTTAGCGGGAGGCCTGGACGAGCAGTACTTC	CASSSSLAGGLDEQYF
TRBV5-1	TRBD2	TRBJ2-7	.	TGCGCCAGCAGTCCCGGAAGCGGGAGGGCCTACGAGCAGTACTTC	CASSPGSGRAYEQYF
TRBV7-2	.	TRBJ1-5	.	TGTGCCAGCAGCTTAAATTCTGGGGATCGGGCTCAGCCCCAGCATTTT	CASSLNSGDRAQPQHF
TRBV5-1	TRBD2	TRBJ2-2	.	TGCGCCAGCAGCTCTGGACTAGCGGGCTTTACCGGGGAGCTGTTTTTT	CASSSGLAGFTGELFF
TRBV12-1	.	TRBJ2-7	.	TGTGCCAGCAGCTGGGATCTACAGGGTTACGAGCAGTACTTC	CASSWDLQGYEQYF
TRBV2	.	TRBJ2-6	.	TGTGCCAGCAGTGATCAGAGGGCGGTAGTTGCCTCTGGGGCCAACGTCCTGACTTTC	CASSDQRAVVASGANVLTF
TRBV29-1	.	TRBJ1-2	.	TGCAGCGTTGTGCTCAGGGGTGTCGACTATGGCTACACCTTC	CSVVLRGVDYGYTF
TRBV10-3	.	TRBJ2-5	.	TGTGCCATCAGTAGCCTGGGGACCCAGTACTTC	CAISSLGTQYF
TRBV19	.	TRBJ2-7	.	TGTGCCAGTAGCAAGGACAGCCTCCCCTACGAGCAGTACTTC	CASSKDSLPYEQYF
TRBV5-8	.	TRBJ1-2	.	TGTGCCAGCAGCTTGAGAGGAGCTGACTATGGCTACACCTTC	CASSLRGADYGYTF
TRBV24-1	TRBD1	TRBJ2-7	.	TGTGCCACCAGTGACAACGGACAGGGTACCTCCTACGAGCAGTACTTC	CATSDNGQGTSYEQYF
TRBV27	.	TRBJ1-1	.	TGTGCCAGCCACTCCCCGAATGTTTTTGAAGCTTTCTTT	CASHSPNVFEAFF
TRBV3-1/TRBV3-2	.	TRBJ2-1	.	TGTGCCAGCGGCGGGACAGTATCCTACAATGAGCAGTTCTTC	CASGGTVSYNEQFF
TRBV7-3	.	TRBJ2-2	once	TGTGCCAGCAGCTTAACGTTTGAACTCGGTGGGACCGGGGAGCTGTTTTTT	CASSLTFELGGTGELFF
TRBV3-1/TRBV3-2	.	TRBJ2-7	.	TGTGCCAGCAGCCAGGACTATATGGGCGCCGAGCAGTACTTC	CASSQDYMGAEQYF
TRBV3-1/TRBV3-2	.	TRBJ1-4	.	TGTGCCAGCAGCCAAGCGGCGGTTAATGAAAAACTGTTTTTT	CASSQAAVNEKLFF
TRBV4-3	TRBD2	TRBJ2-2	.	TGCGCCAGCAGCCCTCGGGGTAGCGGGAGGAGAGGGTCCGGGGAGCTGTTTTTT	CASSPRGSGRRGSGELFF
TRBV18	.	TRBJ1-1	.	TGTGCCAGCTCACTTCTGGAGGGGGAAGCTTTCTTT	CASSLLEGEAFF
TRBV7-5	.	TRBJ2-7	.	TGTGTCAGAGGGCTAGTGGGTTTATCAAACTACGAGCAGTACTTC	CVRGLVGLSNYEQYF
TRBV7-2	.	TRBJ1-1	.	TGTGCCAGCAGCTGGGTCGGGGGAATGGACACTGAAGCTTTCTTT	CASSWVGGMDTEAFF
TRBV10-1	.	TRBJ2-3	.	TGCGCCAGCAGTGATTCCTCCGCAGATACGCAGTATTTT	CASSDSSADTQYF
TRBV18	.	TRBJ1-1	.	TGTGCCAGCTCGTATACAGGGTATGACACTGAAGCTTTCTTT	CASSYTGYDTEAFF
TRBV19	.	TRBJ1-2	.	TGTGCCAGTAGCTATGCCGACCGCTATGGCTACACCTTC	CASSYADRYGYTF
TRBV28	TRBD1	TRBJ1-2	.	TGTGCCAGCAGTAGCCCGGGACAGGGTGATGGCTACACCTTC	CASSSPGQGDGYTF
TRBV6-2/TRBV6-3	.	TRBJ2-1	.	TGTGCCAGCAGTTACTCAGGGGCTTACAATGAGCAGTTCTTC	CASSYSGAYNEQFF
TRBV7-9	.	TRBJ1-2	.	TGTGCCAGCAGAGGATCAAACAGGAGCTATGGCTACACCTTC	CASRGSNRSYGYTF
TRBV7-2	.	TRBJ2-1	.	TGTGCCAGCAGCGCACAGCGGAGGACGGGTGAGCAGTTCTTC	CASSAQRRTGEQFF
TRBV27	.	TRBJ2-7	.	TGTGCCAGCAGTTTATCGGGACGGGGGTACGGGGGCGAGCAGTACTTC	CASSLSGRGYGGEQYF
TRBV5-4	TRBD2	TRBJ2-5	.	TGTGCCAGCAGCTTAATGGGACTAGCGGGACAAGAGACCCAGTACTTC	CASSLMGLAGQETQYF
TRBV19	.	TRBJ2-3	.	TGTGCCAGCCTCCCCGAGGGCACAGATACGCAGTATTTT	CASLPEGTDTQYF
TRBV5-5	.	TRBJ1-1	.	TGTGCCAGCAGCTTGAACGGGGGTACTGAAGCTTTCTTT	CASSLNGGTEAFF
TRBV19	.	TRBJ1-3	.	TGTGCCAGTAGTACCGACAGCTCTGGAAACACCATATATTTT	CASSTDSSGNTIYF
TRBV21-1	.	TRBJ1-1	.	TGTGCCAGCAGCAAAGCAGGAGCTTTCTTT	CASSKAGAFF
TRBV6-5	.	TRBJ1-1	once	TGTGCCAGCAGTTACTCGAGGGGGTGGAACACTGAAGCTTTCTTT	CASSYSRGWNTEAFF
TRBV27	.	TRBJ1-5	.	TGTGCCAGCAGTTTATTGGGCAGAGGTAGCAATCAGCCCCAGCATTTT	CASSLLGRGSNQPQHF
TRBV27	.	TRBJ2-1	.	TGTGCCAGCAGTCAGGACCGAGGGGATGAGCAGTTCTTC	CASSQDRGDEQFF
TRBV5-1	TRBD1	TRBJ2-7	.	TGCGCCAGCATTAAGGGGACAGGGTCCTACGAGCAGTACTTC	CASIKGTGSYEQYF
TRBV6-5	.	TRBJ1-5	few	TGTGCCAGCACCCTGGACCGGACTTCGCGACAGCCCCAGCATTTT	CASTLDRTSRQPQHF
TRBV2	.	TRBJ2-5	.	TGTGCCAGCAGTGATGGAGCGGAGACCCAGTACTTC	CASSDGAETQYF